The source of this T cell receptor (beta chain) is a study of human T cells and chemical hapten exposure. About the research overall: All patients underwent weekly scalp dosing with diphenylcyclopropenone for the full roughly 23-week study.

Per the original methods: From approximately 21,000 to 630,000 TCRs were found per sample, with a median of around 100,000. TCRdb redid the calling of the RACE reads with MiXCR, one entry per CDR3 protein. The V and J calls here are based on TCRdb, not the publication. Of some 36,000 distinct CDR3 sequences in the sample, less than 8.5% were seen once. This clonotype was counted between two and nine times. Germline V gene lookup returns CDR1 MDHEN and CDR2 SYDVKM. The V gene lost 4 bases and the J gene lost 5 bases, with 21 bases spanning the gap. CDR3 length: 16 amino acids. Time point reported: pre-sensitization, week 0. Treatment denoted: therapeutic diphenylcyclopropenone sensitization with weekly scalp DPC.

V gene TRBV28 combines with J gene TRBJ2-7; D remains unclear. The clonotype was recovered from a woman between 50 and 59 years old with alopecia areata. Some clones in this sample may be carry-over from other donors' samples. Sequenced material: whole blood, taken in connection with sensitization to the hapten diphenylcyclopropenone (DPC). The CDR3 region is CASSSYPALVSHEQYF. The CDR3 nucleotides are TGTGCCAGCAGTTCCTATCCTGCTCTAGTTTCCCACGAGCAGTACTTC.